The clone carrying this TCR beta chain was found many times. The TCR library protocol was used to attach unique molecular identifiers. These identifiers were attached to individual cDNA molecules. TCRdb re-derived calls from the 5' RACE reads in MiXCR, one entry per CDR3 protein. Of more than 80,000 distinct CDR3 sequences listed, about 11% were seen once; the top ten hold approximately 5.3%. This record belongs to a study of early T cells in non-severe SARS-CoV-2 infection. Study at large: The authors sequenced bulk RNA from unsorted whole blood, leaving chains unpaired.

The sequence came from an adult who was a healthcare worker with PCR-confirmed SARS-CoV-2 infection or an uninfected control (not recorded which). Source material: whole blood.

In nucleotides, the CDR3 is TGCAGTGCTAGAGGGCCCAAGACAGGGGGCGTCAAAGAGACCCAGTACTTC. Residues: CSARGPKTGGVKETQYF. V gene TRBV20-1 combines with J gene TRBJ2-5; 10 bases map to TRBD1. J was trimmed by 3 bases and V by 1 base; bases with no gene match: 11. The CDR3 sequence is 17 residues long. Germline CDR1 DFQATT, CDR2 SNEGSKA (reference sequence).